This is a list of T cell receptor beta chains from one sample in a study of blood T cell repertoires in COVID-19. Clones were sequenced by immunoSEQ multiplex PCR, and TCRdb holds only the in-frame ones, with some missing. The sample has around 360,000 clones; 87% are singletons. Sequences were obtained from PBMCs or T cells enriched from blood (not recorded which). The receptors shown here come from a man aged 40-49 years in a cohort exposed to, infected with or recovered from COVID-19 (not recorded which). CDR3s include the opening cysteine and the closing phenylalanine or tryptophan. D genes are given only for firm matches. Expanded clones are given a class, and other clones once, few, many or no size at all.

v_gene	j_gene	abundance	d_gene	CDR3nt	CDR3aa
TRBV6-5	TRBJ1-4	.	TRBD1	TGTGCCAGCAGTCACACTACAGGGGGGAATGAAAAACTGTTTTTT	CASSHTTGGNEKLFF
TRBV5-6	TRBJ2-3	.	.	TGTGCCAGCAGCGGGCTTAGCACAGATACGCAGTATTTT	CASSGLSTDTQYF
TRBV10-3	TRBJ1-5	.	.	TGTGCCATCAGTGTTCAGGGGACCGGCCAGCCCCAGCATTTT	CAISVQGTGQPQHF
TRBV3-1/TRBV3-2	TRBJ2-6	.	.	TGTGCCAGCAGCCAAGGAGTTTGGGCATCTGGGGCCAACGTCCTGACTTTC	CASSQGVWASGANVLTF
TRBV27	TRBJ2-2	once	.	TGTGCCAGCATCAGGTCGAACACCGGGGAGCTGTTTTTT	CASIRSNTGELFF
TRBV30	TRBJ1-5	.	TRBD1	TGTGCCTGGCGTCACGGGACAGGGCTCAATCAGCCCCAGCATTTT	CAWRHGTGLNQPQHF
TRBV7-3	TRBJ2-1	.	TRBD1	TGTGCCAGCAGCAAAAGGGGGCCCCAACCATACAATGAGCAGTTCTTC	CASSKRGPQPYNEQFF
TRBV7-3	TRBJ2-1	.	TRBD2	TGTGCCAGCAGCTTGACTAGCGGGTTACCCAATGAGCAGTTCTTC	CASSLTSGLPNEQFF
TRBV11-3	TRBJ1-1	.	TRBD1	TGTGCCAGCAGCCCGGGACAGGGGAGGACTGAAGCTTTCTTT	CASSPGQGRTEAFF
TRBV5-6	TRBJ1-6	.	TRBD1	TGTGCCAGCAGCCGGACAGGGGGCGATTCACCCCTCCACTTT	CASSRTGGDSPLHF
TRBV5-1	TRBJ2-7	.	.	TGCGCCAGCAGCTCCACTCCGACTAGCTCCTACGAGCAGTACTTC	CASSSTPTSSYEQYF
TRBV24-1	TRBJ2-4	.	.	TGTGCCACCAGTGACCCCAACAAGAAAAACATTCAGTACTTC	CATSDPNKKNIQYF
TRBV6-5	TRBJ1-4	.	TRBD1	TGTGCCAGCAGTATGACAGGGGGTGAAAAACTGTTTTTT	CASSMTGGEKLFF
TRBV4-1	TRBJ1-1	.	TRBD1	TGCGCCAGCAGCGGGGACAGCACTGAAGCTTTCTTT	CASSGDSTEAFF
TRBV3-1/TRBV3-2	TRBJ2-1	.	TRBD2	TGTGCCAGCAGAGGACTAGCGAATTACAATGAGCAGTTCTTC	CASRGLANYNEQFF
TRBV18	TRBJ1-1	.	TRBD1	TGTGCCAGCTCACCTCGGGACAGGGCCCCTGAAGCTTTCTTT	CASSPRDRAPEAFF
TRBV19	TRBJ2-7	.	TRBD1	TGTGCCAGTAGTGGACAGGGGAGCGGCGACTACGAGCAGTACTTC	CASSGQGSGDYEQYF
TRBV18	TRBJ2-7	.	.	TGTGCCAGCTCACCAGGCGGGACCACCTACGAGCAGTACTTC	CASSPGGTTYEQYF
TRBV7-9	TRBJ2-1	.	.	TGTGCCAGCAGCCCCGGGACTGCTTCCTACAATGAGCAGTTCTTC	CASSPGTASYNEQFF
TRBV5-1	TRBJ2-1	.	.	TGCGCCAGCAGCTTGGCGCCTACCCCCTACAATGAGCAGTTCTTC	CASSLAPTPYNEQFF
TRBV7-2	TRBJ2-1	.	.	TGTGCCAGCAGCGGATGGACAACAAATGAGCAGTTCTTC	CASSGWTTNEQFF
TRBV5-1	TRBJ1-4	.	TRBD1	TGCGCCAGCAGCGTAGGGCCGACAGGGCGAGAAAAACTGTTTTTT	CASSVGPTGREKLFF
TRBV5-4	TRBJ2-2	few	.	TGTGCCAGCAGCTTGTCGGCAGGCCAGGCCGGGGAGCTGTTTTTT	CASSLSAGQAGELFF
TRBV27	TRBJ1-1	.	TRBD1	TGTGCCAGCAGTCGTCGGGAGGGGGCCGCTGAAGCTTTCTTT	CASSRREGAAEAFF
TRBV19	TRBJ2-6	once	.	TGTGCCAGTAGTATAGGGACTACTGGGGCCAACGTCCTGACTTTC	CASSIGTTGANVLTF
TRBV29-1	TRBJ2-3	.	TRBD2	TGCAGCGTTGGTCGGCGACTAGCGGGACCAGATACGCAGTATTTT	CSVGRRLAGPDTQYF
TRBV7-9	TRBJ1-2	.	.	TGTGCCAGCACCTCATTGACAGATCGACTTAACTATGGCTACACCTTC	CASTSLTDRLNYGYTF
TRBV30	TRBJ2-3	.	TRBD1	TGTGCCTGGAGTGCTGGACAGGCCACAGATACGCAGTATTTT	CAWSAGQATDTQYF
TRBV21-1	TRBJ2-7	.	.	TGTGCCAGCAGGACTAGCGGGAGGGAGTACTTC	CASRTSGREYF
TRBV12-1	TRBJ1-2	few	.	TGTGCCAGCAGCTCCGGGACAGTAAACTTCTATGGCTACACCTTC	CASSSGTVNFYGYTF
TRBV29-1	TRBJ2-7	.	.	TGCAGCGTTGGACAAGCAATTTACGAGCAGTACTTC	CSVGQAIYEQYF
TRBV27	TRBJ2-7	.	.	TGTGCCAGCAGTTTAGGACAGAGTTCCTACGAGCAGTACTTC	CASSLGQSSYEQYF
TRBV18	TRBJ1-5	.	TRBD1	TGTGCCAGCTCATCGTCTAACACAGGGGTTCAGCCCCAGCATTTT	CASSSSNTGVQPQHF
TRBV10-1	TRBJ1-1	.	.	TGCGCCAGTCCAAAGAGGCAGATGAACACTGAAGCTTTCTTT	CASPKRQMNTEAFF
TRBV19	TRBJ1-6	few	.	TGTGCCAGTAGCTATACAGGGCAGGATTCACCCCTCCACTTT	CASSYTGQDSPLHF